The 18 T cell receptor beta chains listed next were all sequenced from one sample in a study of T cells after yellow fever vaccination. TCRdb redid the calling of the 5' RACE reads with MiXCR, one entry per CDR3 protein. Altogether approximately 300,000 distinct CDR3 sequences are present, roughly 7% being singletons, with the ten largest covering 15% to 20%. The sample was PBMCs, taken around 45 days after the first yellow fever vaccination. These receptors originate from a man younger than 35 who received the YFV17D yellow fever vaccine.

The chain employs TRBV28 and TRBJ2-2; 10 positions agree with TRBD1. The V and J ends lost 7 bases and 6 bases, in that order; junction bases with no gene match: 8. This CDR3 comprises 15 residues. The germline gives CDR1 MDHEN, CDR2 SYDVKM. Here the CDR3 DNA reads TGTGCCAGCATCGACCGGGACAGGGGCTCCGGGGAGCTGTTTTTT. This gives the protein CASIDRDRGSGELFF.

This clonotype has ten or more counts. The chain employs TRBV7-8 and TRBJ1-3; 9 bases fit TRBD1. J lost 0 bases, V lost 5 bases, and 2 bases had no gene match. CDR3 length: 15 residues. The V gene's germline CDR1 is SGHVS and CDR2 FQNEAQ. The DNA for the CDR3 is TGTGCCAGCAGCCGGGACAGGGTCTCTGGAAACACCATATATTTT. This translates into CASSRDRVSGNTIYF.

The V and J genes are TRBV5-4 and TRBJ1-1; no reliable D call. The CDR3 has 9 amino acids. From germline, CDR1 is SGHNT and CDR2 YYREEE (reference sequence). Trimming left V 5 bases short and J 6 bases short, with 2 bases between. CDR3 nucleotides: TGTGCCAGCAGGGCTGAAGCTTTCTTT. This gives the protein CASRAEAFF.

The sample holds many counts of this clonotype. V gene TRBV7-8 combines with J gene TRBJ1-2; 7 bases are shared with TRBD1. The V segment lost 3 bases and the J segment 7 bases; nucleotides outside the gene matches: 29. This CDR3 contains 21 residues. CDR1 is SGHVS, CDR2 FQNEAQ, per germline. Here the CDR3 reads CASSLVSLGRFLTGPGGGYTF. The CDR3 region has the DNA TGTGCCAGCAGCTTGGTTTCGTTGGGCAGATTTTTGACAGGGCCTGGGGGTGGCTACACCTTC.

To note about this clonotype: A read error may account for a junction end that differs from germline. The chain joins TRBV20-1 to TRBJ2-2; no clear D gene. CDR3 length: 17 residues. Germline V gene data show CDR1 as DFQATT and CDR2 as SNEGSKA (reference sequence). The CDR3 loop is CCASLVLSQANTGELFF. The DNA of the CDR3 is TGCTGTGCTAGTCTGGTTCTAAGTCAGGCGAACACCGGGGAGCTGTTTTTT.

This clonotype was picked up a small number of times. The chain has TRBV29-1 and TRBJ2-3; no definite D call. The V gene's germline CDR1 is SQVTM and CDR2 ANQGSEA. The CDR3 runs to 13 residues. V was clipped by 3 bases and J by 1 base, with 8 bases between them. The CDR3 DNA reads as TGCAGCGTTGAGGTTTCCGGCACAGATACGCAGTATTTT. Translating it yields CSVEVSGTDTQYF.

The chain has TRBV29-1 and TRBJ2-1, with 7 bases matching TRBD2. The V and J ends lost 4 bases and 6 bases, in that order; junction bases with no gene match: 6. Germline assignment: CDR1 SQVTM and CDR2 ANQGSEA. CDR3 length: 13 amino acids. The CDR3 loop is CSVGLADFNEQFF. CDR3 sequence (DNA): TGCAGCGTTGGTCTAGCGGACTTCAATGAGCAGTTCTTC.

This clonotype has at least ten counts. V and J are TRBV5-1 and TRBJ1-5; D ambiguous. Germline CDR1 SGHRS, CDR2 YFSETQ. Trimming shortened V by 4 bases and J by 0 bases, and 17 bases separated the two germline ends. CDR3 length: 17 amino acids. The CDR3: CASSEGPATYSNQPQHF. The CDR3 DNA is TGCGCCAGCAGCGAGGGTCCCGCGACTTATAGCAATCAGCCCCAGCATTTT.

This clonotype was seen ten or more times. The gene calls are TRBV12-3 or TRBV12-4 and TRBJ2-3; 12 bases line up with TRBD1. Losses at the gene ends were 6 bases for V and 4 bases for J; bases not matched to a gene: 5. This CDR3 has 15 amino acids. The CDR3 loop is CASRGQGAIADTQYF. For the CDR3, the DNA is TGTGCCAGCAGGGGACAGGGGGCAATCGCAGATACGCAGTATTTT.

This clonotype has a handful of counts. The chain couples TRBV20-1 to TRBJ2-7, with D maybe TRBD2 (6 bases). The CDR3 runs to 13 residues. Between the trimmed V and J ends, which lost 3 bases and 5 bases, there was a span of 14 bases. CDR1 and CDR2 (germline): DFQATT, SNEGSKA (reference sequence). The CDR3 region has the DNA TGCAGTGCTAGCAACCACGGAGGGCACGAGCAGTACGTC. Its protein is CSASNHGGHEQYV.

The J gene is TRBJ2-2, the V gene TRBV5-1, with D tentatively TRBD1 (6 bases). Germline-derived CDR1 and CDR2 are SGHRS and YFSETQ. V lost 4 bases, J lost 3 bases, and 16 bases lay in between. The CDR3 totals 16 residues. Here the CDR3 reads CASSPRRQEDTGELFF. The CDR3 coding sequence is TGCGCCAGCAGCCCCCGTAGACAGGAGGACACCGGGGAGCTGTTTTTT. Drawing the rest from reference TRBV5-1 and TRBJ2-2, the complete variable domain is KAGVTQTPRYLIKTRGQQVTLSCSPISGHRSVSWYQQTPGQGLQFLFEYFSETQRNKGNFPGRFSGRQFSNSRSEMNVSTLELGDSALYLCASSPRRQEDTGELFFGEGSRLTVL.

This clonotype was counted between two and nine times. The CDR3 DNA reads as TGTGCCAGCAGTTTCAGGATGGGGCTCAACACTGAAGCTTTCTTT. It specifies CASSFRMGLNTEAFF. V is TRBV12-3 or TRBV12-4 and J is TRBJ1-1; possible D gene TRBD1, 5 bases. The CDR3 is 15 residues long. V was clipped by 3 bases and J by 2 bases, with 13 bases between them.

The chain is built from TRBV6-2 or TRBV6-3 and TRBJ2-7; 7 bases line up with TRBD1. CDR3 length equals 15 residues. The ends lost 4 bases at V and 3 bases at J; junction bases unmatched: 9. The germline gives CDR1 MNHEY, CDR2 SVGEGT. The CDR3 DNA reads TGTGCCAGCAGTTCCCAGAAGACAGGGTACTACGAGCAGTACGTC. This codes for CASSSQKTGYYEQYV.

This clonotype has more than one count but fewer than ten. The rearrangement joins TRBV10-3 to TRBJ2-5; 8 bases match TRBD1. J gave up 6 bases and V 9 bases, and 15 bases lay outside the gene matches. The V gene's germline CDR1 is ENHRY and CDR2 SYGVKD. The CDR3 spans 15 residues. This CDR3 is CAISKGGDRIQTQYF. The CDR3 DNA follows: TGTGCCATTAGCAAAGGAGGGGACAGGATACAGACCCAGTACTTC.

This clonotype was detected ten times or more. V usage is TRBV5-1 and J usage is TRBJ1-1, with D unresolved. Per the germline V gene, CDR1 is SGHRS and CDR2 is YFSETQ. This CDR3 comprises 11 residues. V shed 6 bases and J shed 4 bases, with 7 bases lying between them. CDR3 sequence reads: CASNVGTEAFF. The CDR3 DNA is TGCGCCAGCAACGTGGGCACTGAAGCTTTCTTT.

This clonotype was counted many times. The V and J genes are TRBV7-2 and TRBJ2-7; D perhaps matches TRBD2 (6 bases). The CDR3 extends over 15 amino acids. The V end lost 2 bases, the J end lost 6 bases, and 17 bases lay between the germline ends. Germline V gene sequence: CDR1 SGHTA, CDR2 FQGNSA. CDR3 sequence: CASSLNGLGSGEQYF. CDR3 coding DNA: TGTGCCAGCAGCTTAAATGGTCTCGGGAGCGGCGAGCAGTACTTC.

This sequence joins TRBV11-1 and TRBJ1-1; no reliable D call. CDR3 length: 13 amino acids. Germline V gene sequence: CDR1 SGHAT, CDR2 FQDESV (reference sequence). Trimming pared 3 bases from V and 7 bases from J, leaving 12 bases between. The CDR3: CASSFMSLGEAFF. The CDR3 nucleotides are TGTGCCAGCAGCTTTATGTCATTAGGTGAAGCTTTCTTT.

J is TRBJ2-5 and V is TRBV19, with 8 bases lining up with TRBD1. Germline-derived CDR1 and CDR2 are LNHDA and SQIVND (reference sequence). This CDR3 comprises 16 residues. Trimming removed 6 bases from V and 4 bases from J; junction bases left unmatched: 13. The CDR3 DNA reads TGTGCCAGTAGATGGACTGGACAGGGATCGGCAGAGACCCAGTACTTC. This codes for CASRWTGQGSAETQYF.